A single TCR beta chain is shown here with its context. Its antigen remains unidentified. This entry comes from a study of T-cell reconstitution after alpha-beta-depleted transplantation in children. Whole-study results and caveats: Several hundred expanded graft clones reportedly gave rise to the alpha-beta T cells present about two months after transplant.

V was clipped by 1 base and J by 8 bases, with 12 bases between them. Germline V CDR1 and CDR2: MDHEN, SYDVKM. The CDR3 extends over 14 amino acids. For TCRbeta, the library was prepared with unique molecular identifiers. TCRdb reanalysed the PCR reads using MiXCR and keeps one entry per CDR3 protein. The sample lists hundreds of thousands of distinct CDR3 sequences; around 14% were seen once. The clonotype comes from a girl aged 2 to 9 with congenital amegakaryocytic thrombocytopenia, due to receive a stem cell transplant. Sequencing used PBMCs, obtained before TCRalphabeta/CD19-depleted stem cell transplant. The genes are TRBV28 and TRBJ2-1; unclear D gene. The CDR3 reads CASSLSPATDEQFF. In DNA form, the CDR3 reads TGTGCCAGCAGTTTATCGCCAGCAACGGATGAGCAGTTCTTC.